This T cell receptor beta chain was identified during a study of shared clonotypes between healthy human individuals. A single count supports this clone. As yet, its antigen is unknown. Other DNA sequences from this sample encode an identical CDR3 as well. Positive CCR7 selection of CD45RO-negative cells yielded the naive CD8 cells, and terminally differentiated effector memory CD45RA+ cells were excluded. The donors were adults (healthy and HIV-negative) with no recent acute infections or vaccinations. Study results and limitations: About 5.2% was the fraction of naive CD4 clonotypes found shared across a few donors.

CDR1 is LNHNV and CDR2 is YYDKDF in the germline V gene (reference sequence). The CDR3 loop spans 15 amino acids. The germline V and J ends were trimmed by 0 bases and 1 base, with 7 bases remaining between them. Using immunoSEQ multiplex PCR, the repertoire was profiled, and TCRdb retains in-frame clones only, with some absent. In the table there are about 2,100,000 clones, roughly 91% of which are singletons. Sequencing was done on a sample of naive CD8+ T cells from PBMCs. The chain links TRBV15 to TRBJ1-5; no clear D gene. The clonotype comes from a man aged 18 to 30 in good health. Some clones in this sample may be carry-over from other donors' samples. The CDR3 DNA reads TGTGCCACCAGCAGAGATCTTGGGAGCAATCAGCCCCAGCATTTT. It encodes CATSRDLGSNQPQHF.